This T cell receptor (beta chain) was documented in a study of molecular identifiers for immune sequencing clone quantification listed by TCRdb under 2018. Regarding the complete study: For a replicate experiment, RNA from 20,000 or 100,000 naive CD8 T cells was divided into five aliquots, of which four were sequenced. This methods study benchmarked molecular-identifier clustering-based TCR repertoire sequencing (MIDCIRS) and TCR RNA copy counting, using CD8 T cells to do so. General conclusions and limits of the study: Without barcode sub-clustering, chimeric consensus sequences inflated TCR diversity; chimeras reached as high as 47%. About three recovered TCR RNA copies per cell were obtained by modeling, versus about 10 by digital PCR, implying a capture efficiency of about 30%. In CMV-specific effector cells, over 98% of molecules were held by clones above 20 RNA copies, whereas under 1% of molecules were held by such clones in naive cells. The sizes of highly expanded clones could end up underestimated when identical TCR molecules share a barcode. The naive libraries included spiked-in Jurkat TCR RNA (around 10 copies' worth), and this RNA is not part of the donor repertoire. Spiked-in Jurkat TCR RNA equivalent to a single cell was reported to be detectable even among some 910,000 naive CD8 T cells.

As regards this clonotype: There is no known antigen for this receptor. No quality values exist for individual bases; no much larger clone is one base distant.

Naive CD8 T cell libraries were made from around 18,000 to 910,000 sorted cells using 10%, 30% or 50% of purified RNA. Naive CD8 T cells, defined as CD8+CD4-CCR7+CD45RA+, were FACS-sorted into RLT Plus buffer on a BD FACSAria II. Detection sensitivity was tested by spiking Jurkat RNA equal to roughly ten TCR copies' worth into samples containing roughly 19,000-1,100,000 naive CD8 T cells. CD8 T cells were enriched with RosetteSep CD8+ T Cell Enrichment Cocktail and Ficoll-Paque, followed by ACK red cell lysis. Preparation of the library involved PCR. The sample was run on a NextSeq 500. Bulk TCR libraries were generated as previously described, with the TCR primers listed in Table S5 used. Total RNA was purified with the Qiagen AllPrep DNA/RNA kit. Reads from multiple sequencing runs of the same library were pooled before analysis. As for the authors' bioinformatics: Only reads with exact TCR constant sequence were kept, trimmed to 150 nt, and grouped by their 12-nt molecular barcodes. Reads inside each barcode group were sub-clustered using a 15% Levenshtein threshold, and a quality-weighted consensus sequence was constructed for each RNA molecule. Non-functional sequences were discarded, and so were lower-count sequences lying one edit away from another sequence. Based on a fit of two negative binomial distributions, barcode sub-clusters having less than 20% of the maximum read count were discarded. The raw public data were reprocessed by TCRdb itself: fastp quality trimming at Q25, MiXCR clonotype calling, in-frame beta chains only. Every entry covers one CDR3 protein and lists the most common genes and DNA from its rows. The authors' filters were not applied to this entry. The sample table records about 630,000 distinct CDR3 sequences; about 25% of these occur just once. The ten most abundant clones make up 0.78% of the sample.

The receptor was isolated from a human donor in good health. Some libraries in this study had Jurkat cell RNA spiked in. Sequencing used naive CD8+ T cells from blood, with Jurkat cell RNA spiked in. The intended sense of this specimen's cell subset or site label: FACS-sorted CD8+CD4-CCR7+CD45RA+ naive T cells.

CDR3 region: CASSAAEIRPLHF. In nucleotides, the sequence is TGTGCCAGTAGTGCGGCGGAAATTCGGCCCCTCCACTTT. The sequence is built from TRBV19 and TRBJ1-6; a confident D gene designation cannot be given. CDR1 and CDR2 are drawn from the germline V gene (reference sequence): LNHDA, SQIVND. From cysteine to phenylalanine, the CDR3 is 13 amino acids long. Just CDR3 DNA is preserved here, 39 bases in frame from base 1. A distance of 15 bases separates the germline ends of V and J, which lose 5 bases and 13 bases respectively.